The present entry profiles one TCR beta chain with its context. Generated by immunoSEQ multiplex PCR, the TCRdb table keeps only in-frame clones and is missing some. This sample yields around 53,000 clones, of which approximately 90% are seen a single time; 3.5% to 4.5% belongs to the top ten. The CDR3 has 14 residues. Per germline, CDR1 SGHRS and CDR2 YFSETQ. J gave up 3 bases and V 1 base, and 3 bases lay outside the gene matches. The record originates from a study of blood T cell repertoires in COVID-19. Across the whole study: Acute-phase and convalescent COVID-19 samples originated in the United States, Italy and Spain. Sample material is recorded as cDNA or gDNA derived from T cells, B-cell-depleted T cells, or PBMCs.

This TCR was sampled from a man between 50 and 59 years old with acute or convalescent COVID-19. The sample was peripheral blood. V usage is TRBV5-1 and J usage is TRBJ1-2; 7 nucleotides agree with TRBD1. CDR3 region: CASSLTGEYYGYTF. For the CDR3, the DNA is TGCGCCAGCAGCTTGACAGGGGAATACTATGGCTACACCTTC.